In this sample, the clone carrying this T cell receptor beta chain turned up once. Its antigen is still unknown. MiXCR was run by TCRdb on the multiplex PCR reads, yielding one entry per CDR3 protein. The sample yields 66,000 or so distinct CDR3 sequences, around 43% seen once. This sample was included in a study of breast tumors, draining lymph nodes, adjacent tissues. V lost 2 bases, J lost 8 bases, and 18 bases lay in between. The germline gives CDR1 WNHNN, CDR2 SYGVQD (reference sequence). This CDR3 is 16 amino acids long. Whole-study findings and limits: Luminal-like breast cancer showed significantly higher tumor–nontumor repertoire similarity than basal-like. Tumors had less TCR diversity than lymph nodes, more than nontumor tissue. Most tumor T cells seemingly derive from lymph node, then expand in tumor. Data only fit, rather than demonstrated, lymph node origin of most tumor T cells.

This receptor was taken from a female donor with breast cancer. Some clones in this sample may be carry-over from other donors' samples. The chain employs TRBV10-1 and TRBJ1-4; TRBD1 is a possible D gene (6 bases). The sample consisted of breast tumor tissue. The CDR3 DNA follows: TGCGCCAGCAGTGAGCAGGCAGGGGAGGGAGAAGAAAAACTGTTTTTT. Residues: CASSEQAGEGEEKLFF.